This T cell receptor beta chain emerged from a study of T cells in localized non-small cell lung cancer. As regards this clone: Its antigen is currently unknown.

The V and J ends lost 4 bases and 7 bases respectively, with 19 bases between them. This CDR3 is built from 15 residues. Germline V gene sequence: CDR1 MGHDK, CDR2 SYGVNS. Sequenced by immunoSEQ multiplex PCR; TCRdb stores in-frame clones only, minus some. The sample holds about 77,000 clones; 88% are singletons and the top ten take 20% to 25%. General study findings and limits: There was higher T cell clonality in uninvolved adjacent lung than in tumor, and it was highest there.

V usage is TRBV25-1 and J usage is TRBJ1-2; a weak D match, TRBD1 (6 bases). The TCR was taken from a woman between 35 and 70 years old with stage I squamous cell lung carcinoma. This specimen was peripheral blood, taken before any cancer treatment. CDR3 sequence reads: CASSALMRGGGGYTF. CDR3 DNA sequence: TGTGCCAGCAGTGCCCTTATGAGGGGGGGCGGTGGCTACACCTTC.